What follows are 2 T cell receptor beta chains derived from one specimen sequenced in a study of cytomegalovirus exposure and HLA in healthy donors. The PCR made use of 60 Vbeta and 13 Jbeta primers. Using immunoSEQ multiplex PCR, the repertoire was profiled, and TCRdb retains in-frame clones only, with some absent. Of about 180,000 clones in the sample, 75% to 85% were seen once. The sequenced material came from PBMCs. Receptors originate from a woman aged 55-75 years in good health and CMV-seropositive.

The V call is TRBV30, the J call TRBJ1-5; 7 bases match TRBD1. This CDR3 has 13 amino acids. J gave up 7 bases and V 0 bases, and 3 bases lay outside the gene matches. The germline gives CDR1 GTSNPN, CDR2 SVGIG (reference sequence). The CDR3 DNA reads TGTGCCTGGAGTGTACAGGGGCAGCAGCCCCAGCATTTT. It yields the protein CAWSVQGQQPQHF.

The chain has TRBV15 and TRBJ2-3; 7 nucleotides agree with TRBD2. CDR3 length: 17 amino acids. Unmatched junction bases numbered 12, after V lost 1 base and J lost 5 bases. From germline, CDR1 is LNHNV and CDR2 YYDKDF (reference sequence). CDR3 sequence: CATSRGGDYPLRDTQYF. The CDR3 nucleotides are TGTGCCACCAGCAGAGGCGGGGACTATCCTCTCCGAGATACGCAGTATTTT.